The next 17 T cell receptor beta chains were all read from a single sample in a study of response to subunit inactivated influenza vaccine. TCRdb re-derived calls from the RT-PCR reads in MiXCR, one entry per CDR3 protein. This sample has approximately 570,000 distinct CDR3 sequences; less than 8% occur once, and the top ten carry under 15%. The source material was PBMCs from blood, sampled 23 to 25 months after vaccination. The source of these receptors is a man aged 45 to 75 who received an inactivated influenza vaccine.

This clonotype showed up many times. The chain is built from TRBV5-6 and TRBJ1-1, with a weak D call TRBD1 (5 bases). This CDR3 comprises 15 residues. The germline V gene encodes CDR1 SGHDT and CDR2 YYEEEE. V shed 4 bases and J shed 4 bases, with 17 bases lying between them. The CDR3 loop is CASSDPGRVSTEAFF. The CDR3 DNA reads as TGTGCCAGCAGCGACCCCGGCAGGGTTTCCACTGAAGCTTTCTTT.

The rearrangement joins TRBV20-1 to TRBJ2-7, with 10 bases matching TRBD2. The V gene's germline CDR1 is DFQATT and CDR2 SNEGSKA (reference sequence). Losses at the gene ends were 6 bases for V and 4 bases for J; bases not matched to a gene: 12. The CDR3 consists of 15 residues. CDR3 sequence (DNA): TGCAGTGCCCCTCCGAGCGGGAGGGTGCAATACGAGCAGTACTTC. It specifies CSAPPSGRVQYEQYF.

This clonotype was observed a few times. The chain employs TRBV12-3 or TRBV12-4 and TRBJ2-2; possible D gene TRBD2, 5 bases. This CDR3 has 15 residues. V was pared by 6 bases and J by 2 bases, with 13 bases between. CDR3 DNA: TGTGCCAGCAGCCATAGACCGGGAAACACCGGGGAGCTGTTTTTT. This translates into CASSHRPGNTGELFF.

This chain connects TRBV7-2 to TRBJ2-4, with 7 nucleotides matching TRBD1. Germline trimming cut 5 bases from V and 7 bases from J; bases unmatched to any gene: 11. Germline lookup yields CDR1 SGHTA and CDR2 FQGNSA. The CDR3 is made up of 15 amino acids. For the CDR3, the DNA is TGTGCCAGCAGCCTACCGACAGGGAAGACGAACATTCAGTACTTC. This gives the protein CASSLPTGKTNIQYF.

Only a few counts were recorded for this clonotype. The genes are TRBV10-1 and TRBJ2-4; the D is unclear. V was cut by 3 bases and J by 2 bases, with 5 bases left in between. CDR1 WNHNN and CDR2 SYGVQD come from the germline V gene (reference sequence). There are 13 residues in the CDR3. The CDR3 is CASSDSSKNIQYF. As DNA, the CDR3 is TGCGCCAGCAGTGACAGTTCCAAAAACATTCAGTACTTC.

The sample holds many counts of this clonotype. CDR3 amino acids: CSEKSQGLNTEAFF. The CDR3, as DNA: TGCAGCGAAAAGTCACAGGGTTTGAACACTGAAGCTTTCTTT. The chain employs TRBV29-1 and TRBJ1-1; maybe TRBD1 (6 bases). The CDR3 runs to 14 residues. Deletions cut 7 bases from V and 0 bases from J, with 15 bases between. The germline gives CDR1 SQVTM, CDR2 ANQGSEA.

This clonotype was detected only a few times. V gene TRBV20-1 combines with J gene TRBJ2-1, with D perhaps TRBD1 (6 bases). The V and J ends lost 1 base and 5 bases respectively, with 15 bases between them. CDR3 length equals 15 residues. Germline V gene sequence: CDR1 DFQATT, CDR2 SNEGSKA (reference sequence). CDR3 nucleotides: TGCAGTGCTAGAGCACTGGGACGACAGGACAATGAGCAGTTCTTC. Its protein is CSARALGRQDNEQFF.

The V and J genes are TRBV27 and TRBJ2-1; TRBD2 aligns across 13 bases. The CDR3 consists of 16 residues. With 6 bases clipped from V and 7 bases from J, the junction kept 9 bases outside the gene matches. The germline CDR1 and CDR2 sequences are MNHEY and SMNVEV (reference sequence). The CDR3 reads CASSVLAGGPFNEQFF. The CDR3 nucleotides are TGTGCCAGCAGCGTACTAGCGGGGGGGCCGTTTAATGAGCAGTTCTTC.

This clonotype was seen many times. The J gene is TRBJ2-3, the V gene TRBV5-1; 9 nucleotides match TRBD1. Germline V gene lookup returns CDR1 SGHRS and CDR2 YFSETQ. The CDR3 spans 14 residues. V was pared by 4 bases and J by 5 bases, with 5 bases of the junction left unmatched. CDR3 DNA: TGCGCCAGCAGCCCGGGACAGGGTGGAGATACGCAGTATTTT. Translation: CASSPGQGGDTQYF.

This clonotype was seen at least ten times. The chain has TRBV6-1 and TRBJ2-2, with 7 bases fitting TRBD1. The germline V gene has CDR1 MNHNS and CDR2 SASEGT. V lost 4 bases and J lost 5; bases outside the gene matches: 7. This CDR3 is 15 amino acids long. CDR3 loop: CASSVRDRRTGELFF. The CDR3 DNA reads TGTGCCAGCAGTGTCCGGGACAGAAGAACCGGGGAGCTGTTTTTT.

In its sample, this clonotype was seen many times. The CDR3 sequence is CASSYQGGETQYF. The CDR3 coding sequence is TGTGCCAGCAGTTATCAGGGTGGGGAGACCCAGTACTTC. The gene calls are TRBV6-6 and TRBJ2-5, with D possibly matching TRBD1 (5 bases). The CDR3 loop spans 13 amino acids. The germline gives CDR1 MNHNY, CDR2 SVGAGI (reference sequence). Trimming took 3 bases from V and 5 from J, leaving 10 bases between them.

V usage is TRBV29-1 and J usage is TRBJ1-5; 10 nucleotides agree with TRBD1. Germline-derived CDR1 and CDR2 are SQVTM and ANQGSEA. CDR3 size: 14 residues. The junction had 7 bases not matched to a gene; V was cut back by 7 bases and J by 4 bases. CDR3 sequence (DNA): TGCAGCGCTTTGACAGGGGGCCCGAATCAGCCCCAGCATTTT. This gives the protein CSALTGGPNQPQHF.

The CDR3 sequence is CASSLVLKNTGELFF. In DNA form, the CDR3 reads TGTGCCAGCAGCTTAGTTCTAAAGAACACCGGGGAGCTGTTTTTT. The chain has TRBV7-9 and TRBJ2-2, with D uncertain. The CDR3 covers 15 residues. V lost 1 base and J lost 1, with 7 bases in between. The germline CDR1 and CDR2 sequences are SEHNR and FQNEAQ (reference sequence).

J is TRBJ1-5 and V is TRBV28, with D perhaps TRBD1 (6 bases). The germline V gene encodes CDR1 MDHEN and CDR2 SYDVKM. The CDR3 runs to 16 residues. The V end lost 2 bases, the J end lost 1 base, and 12 bases lay between the germline ends. The CDR3 DNA reads as TGTGCCAGCAGTTTAGGGGGGGGCGAGAGCAATCAGCCCCAGCATTTT. It translates to CASSLGGGESNQPQHF.

This clonotype was found many times. The CDR3 loop reads CSAVRGANTGELFF. CDR3 DNA: TGCAGTGCTGTGAGGGGGGCGAACACCGGGGAGCTGTTTTTT. The rearrangement uses TRBV20-1 and TRBJ2-2; D may correspond to TRBD1 or TRBD2 (6 bases each). Germline V gene sequence: CDR1 DFQATT, CDR2 SNEGSKA (reference sequence). V was pared by 5 bases and J by 0 bases, with 10 bases between. The CDR3 is made up of 14 amino acids.

This clonotype appeared many times. The chain links TRBV12-3 or TRBV12-4 to TRBJ1-2, with D unclear. There are 14 residues in the CDR3. The V and J ends lost 4 bases and 7 bases respectively, with 16 bases between them. CDR3 sequence (DNA): TGTGCCAGCAGTTCAAACCCACCACGGGGTGGCTACACCTTC. It codes for CASSSNPPRGGYTF.

The chain carries TRBV6-6 and TRBJ2-3; D remains unclear. In germline, CDR1 is MNHNY, CDR2 SVGAGI (reference sequence). V lost 8 bases to trimming and J lost 7 bases, with 10 bases between them. The CDR3 has 11 residues. As DNA, the CDR3 is TGTGCCAGCCTCATTGGGTATACGCAGTATTTT. Translating gives CASLIGYTQYF.